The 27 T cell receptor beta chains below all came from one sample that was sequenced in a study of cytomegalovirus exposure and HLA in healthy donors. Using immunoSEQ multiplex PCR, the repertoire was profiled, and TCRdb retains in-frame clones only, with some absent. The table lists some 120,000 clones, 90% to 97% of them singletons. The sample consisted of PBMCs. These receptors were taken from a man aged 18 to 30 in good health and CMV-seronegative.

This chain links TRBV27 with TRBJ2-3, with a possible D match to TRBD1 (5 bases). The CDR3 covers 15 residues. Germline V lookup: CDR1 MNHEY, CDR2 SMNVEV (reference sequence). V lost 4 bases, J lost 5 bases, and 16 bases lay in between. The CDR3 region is CASSSQGPVRDTQYF. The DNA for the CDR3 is TGTGCCAGCAGTTCGCAGGGCCCCGTGAGAGATACGCAGTATTTT.

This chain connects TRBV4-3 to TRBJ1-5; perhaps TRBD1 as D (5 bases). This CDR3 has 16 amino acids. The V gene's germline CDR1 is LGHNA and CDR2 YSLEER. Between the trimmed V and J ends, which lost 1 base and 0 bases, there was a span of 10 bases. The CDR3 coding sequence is TGCGCCAGCAGCCAAGTAAGACAGTATAGCAATCAGCCCCAGCATTTT. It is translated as CASSQVRQYSNQPQHF.

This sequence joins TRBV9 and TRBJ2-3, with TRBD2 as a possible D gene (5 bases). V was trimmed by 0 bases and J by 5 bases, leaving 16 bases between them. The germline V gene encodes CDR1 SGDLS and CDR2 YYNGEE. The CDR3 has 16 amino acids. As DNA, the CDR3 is TGTGCCAGCAGCGTAGTGCCCGACCTCGAGGGAGATACGCAGTATTTT. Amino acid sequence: CASSVVPDLEGDTQYF.

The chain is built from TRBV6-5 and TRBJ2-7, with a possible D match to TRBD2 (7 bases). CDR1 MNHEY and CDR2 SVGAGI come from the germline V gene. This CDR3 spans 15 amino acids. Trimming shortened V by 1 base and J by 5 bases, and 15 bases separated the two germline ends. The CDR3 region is CASSYLGGPVDEQYF. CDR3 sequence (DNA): TGTGCCAGCAGTTACTTGGGGGGGCCTGTGGACGAGCAGTACTTC.

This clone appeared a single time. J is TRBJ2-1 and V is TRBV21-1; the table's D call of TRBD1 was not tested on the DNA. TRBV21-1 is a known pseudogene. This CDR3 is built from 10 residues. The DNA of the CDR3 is TGTTCATCACAGCCCAATGAGCAGTTCTTC. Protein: CSSQPNEQFF.

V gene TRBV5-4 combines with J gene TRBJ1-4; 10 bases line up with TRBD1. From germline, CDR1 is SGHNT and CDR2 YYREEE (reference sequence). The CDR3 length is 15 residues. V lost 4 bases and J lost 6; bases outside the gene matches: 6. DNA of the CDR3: TGTGCCAGCAGCCCGACAGGGGGCGCGGATGAAAAACTGTTTTTT. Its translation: CASSPTGGADEKLFF.

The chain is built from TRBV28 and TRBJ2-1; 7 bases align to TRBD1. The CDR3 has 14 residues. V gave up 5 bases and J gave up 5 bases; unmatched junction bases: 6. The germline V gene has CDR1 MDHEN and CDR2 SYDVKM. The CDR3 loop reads CASSGNRGHNEQFF. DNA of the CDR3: TGTGCCAGCAGTGGGAACAGGGGCCACAATGAGCAGTTCTTC.

This CDR3 is CATSNTGPYGYTF. DNA for the CDR3: TGTGCCACCAGCAACACAGGCCCCTATGGCTACACCTTC. V gene TRBV15 combines with J gene TRBJ1-2; D might be TRBD1 (5 bases). Looked up from germline, CDR1 is LNHNV and CDR2 is YYDKDF (reference sequence). The CDR3 totals 13 residues. Trimming took off 4 bases at V and 4 bases at J, with 10 bases between the two ends.

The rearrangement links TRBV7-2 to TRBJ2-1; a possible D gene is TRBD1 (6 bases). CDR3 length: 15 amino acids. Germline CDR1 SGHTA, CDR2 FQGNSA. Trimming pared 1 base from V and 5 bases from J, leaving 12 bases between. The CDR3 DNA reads TGTGCCAGCAGCTTAGTTCTGGGGGCCAACAATGAGCAGTTCTTC. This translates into CASSLVLGANNEQFF. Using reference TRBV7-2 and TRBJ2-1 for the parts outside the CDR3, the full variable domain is GAGVSQSPSNKVTEKGKDVELRCDPISGHTALYWYRQSLGQGLEFLIYFQGNSAPDKSGLPSDRFSAERTGGSVSTLTIQRTQQEDSAVYLCASSLVLGANNEQFFGPGTRLTVL.

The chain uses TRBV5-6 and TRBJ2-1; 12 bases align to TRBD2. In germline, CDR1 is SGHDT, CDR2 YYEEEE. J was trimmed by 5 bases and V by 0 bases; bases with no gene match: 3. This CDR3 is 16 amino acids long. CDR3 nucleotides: TGTGCCAGCAGCTTGGGGACTAGCGGGATCCACAATGAGCAGTTCTTC. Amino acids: CASSLGTSGIHNEQFF.

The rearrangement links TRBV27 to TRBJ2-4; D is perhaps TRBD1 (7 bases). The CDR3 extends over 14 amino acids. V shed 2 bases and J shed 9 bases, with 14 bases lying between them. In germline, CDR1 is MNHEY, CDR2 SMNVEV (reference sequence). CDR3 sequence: CASSLGGGDSIQYF. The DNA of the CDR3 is TGTGCCAGCAGTTTAGGAGGGGGCGACAGCATTCAGTACTTC.

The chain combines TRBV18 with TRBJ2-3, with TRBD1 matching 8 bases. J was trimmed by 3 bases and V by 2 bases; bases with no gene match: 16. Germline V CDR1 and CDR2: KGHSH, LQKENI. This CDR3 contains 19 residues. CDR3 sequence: CASSPFQGFLDRVTDTQYF. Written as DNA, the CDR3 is TGTGCCAGCTCACCATTTCAAGGGTTCTTGGACAGGGTAACAGATACGCAGTATTTT.

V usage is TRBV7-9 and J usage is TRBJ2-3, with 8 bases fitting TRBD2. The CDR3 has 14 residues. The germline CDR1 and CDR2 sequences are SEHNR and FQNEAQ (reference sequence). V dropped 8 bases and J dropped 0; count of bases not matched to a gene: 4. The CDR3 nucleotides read TGTGCCAGCGCCGGGGGGGCTAGCACAGATACGCAGTATTTT. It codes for CASAGGASTDTQYF.

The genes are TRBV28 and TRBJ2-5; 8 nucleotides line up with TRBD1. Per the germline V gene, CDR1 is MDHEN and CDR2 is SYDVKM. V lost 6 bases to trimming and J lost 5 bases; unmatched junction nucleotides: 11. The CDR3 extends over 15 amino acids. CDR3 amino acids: CASSGQGALMETQYF. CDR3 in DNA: TGTGCCAGCAGCGGTCAGGGGGCCTTAATGGAGACCCAGTACTTC.

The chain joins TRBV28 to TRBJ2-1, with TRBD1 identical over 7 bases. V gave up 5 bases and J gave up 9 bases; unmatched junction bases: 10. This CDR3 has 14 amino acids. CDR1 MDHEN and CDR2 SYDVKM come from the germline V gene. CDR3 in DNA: TGTGCCAGCAGTCCCACCGGGACAGTCACTGAGCAGTTCTTC. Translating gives CASSPTGTVTEQFF.

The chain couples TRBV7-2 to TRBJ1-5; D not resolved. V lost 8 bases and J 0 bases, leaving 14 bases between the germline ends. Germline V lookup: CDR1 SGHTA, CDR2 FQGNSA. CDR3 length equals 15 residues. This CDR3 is CASRGTGNSNQPQHF. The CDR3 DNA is TGTGCCAGCCGTGGAACCGGGAATAGCAATCAGCCCCAGCATTTT.

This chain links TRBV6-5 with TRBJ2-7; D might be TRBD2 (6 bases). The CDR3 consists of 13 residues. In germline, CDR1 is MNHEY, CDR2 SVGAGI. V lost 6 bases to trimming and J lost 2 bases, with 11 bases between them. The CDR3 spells CASRGRGTYEQYF. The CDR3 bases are TGTGCCAGCAGGGGGCGGGGAACCTACGAGCAGTACTTC.

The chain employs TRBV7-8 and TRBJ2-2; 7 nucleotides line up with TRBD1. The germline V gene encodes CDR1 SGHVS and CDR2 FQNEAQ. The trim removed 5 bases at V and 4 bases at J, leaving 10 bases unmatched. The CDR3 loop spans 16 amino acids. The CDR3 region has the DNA TGTGCCAGCAGCCAGAGACAGGGAGTGCGCACCGGGGAGCTGTTTTTT. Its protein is CASSQRQGVRTGELFF. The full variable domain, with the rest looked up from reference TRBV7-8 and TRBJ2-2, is GAGVSQSPRYKVAKRGQDVALRCDPISGHVSLFWYQQALGQGPEFLTYFQNEAQLDKSGLPSDRFFAERPEGSVSTLKIQRTQQEDSAVYLCASSQRQGVRTGELFFGEGSRLTVL.

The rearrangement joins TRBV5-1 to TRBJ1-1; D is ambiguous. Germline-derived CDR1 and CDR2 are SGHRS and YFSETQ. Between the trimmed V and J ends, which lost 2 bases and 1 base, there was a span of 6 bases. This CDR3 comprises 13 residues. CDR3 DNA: TGCGCCAGCAGCTTAACGGGGAACACTGAAGCTTTCTTT. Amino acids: CASSLTGNTEAFF.

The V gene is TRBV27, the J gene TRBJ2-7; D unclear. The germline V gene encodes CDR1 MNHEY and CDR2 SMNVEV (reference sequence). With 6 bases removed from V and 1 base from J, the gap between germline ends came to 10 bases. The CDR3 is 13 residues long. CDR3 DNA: TGTGCCAGCAGCATGGCCGGGTCCTACGAGCAGTACTTC. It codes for CASSMAGSYEQYF.

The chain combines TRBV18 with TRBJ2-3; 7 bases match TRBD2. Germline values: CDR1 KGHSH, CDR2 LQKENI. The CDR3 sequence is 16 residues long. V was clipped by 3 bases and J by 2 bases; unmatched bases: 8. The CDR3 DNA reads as TGTGCCAGCTCACCCATGCGGGAGCGGGCCACAGATACGCAGTATTTT. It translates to CASSPMRERATDTQYF.

CDR3 residues: CASTPAESYEQYF. CDR3 nucleotide sequence: TGTGCCAGCACCCCGGCGGAGTCCTACGAGCAGTACTTC. V usage is TRBV28 and J usage is TRBJ2-7; D remains ambiguous. The CDR3 consists of 13 residues. The germline gives CDR1 MDHEN, CDR2 SYDVKM. The V end lost 7 bases, the J end lost 1 base, and 11 bases lay between the germline ends.

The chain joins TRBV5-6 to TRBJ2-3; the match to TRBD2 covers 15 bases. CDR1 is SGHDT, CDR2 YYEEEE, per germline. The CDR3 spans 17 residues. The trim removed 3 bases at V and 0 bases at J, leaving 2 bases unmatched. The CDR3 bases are TGTGCCAGCAGCTGGACTAGCGGGGGGGCTAGCACAGATACGCAGTATTTT. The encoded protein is CASSWTSGGASTDTQYF. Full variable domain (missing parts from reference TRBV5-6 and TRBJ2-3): DAGVTQSPTHLIKTRGQQVTLRCSPKSGHDTVSWYQQALGQGPQFIFQYYEEEERQRGNFPDRFSGHQFPNYSSELNVNALLLGDSALYLCASSWTSGGASTDTQYFGPGTRLTVL.

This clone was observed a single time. This chain's CDR3 is CASREITGLEQYF. For the CDR3, the DNA is TGTGCCAGCAGAGAAATAACAGGGCTCGAGCAGTACTTC. This chain links TRBV2 with TRBJ2-7, with a possible D match to TRBD1 (6 bases). This CDR3 is built from 13 residues. V gave up 6 bases and J gave up 6 bases, with 15 bases separating them. CDR1 and CDR2 from the germline V gene are SNHLY and FYNNEI.

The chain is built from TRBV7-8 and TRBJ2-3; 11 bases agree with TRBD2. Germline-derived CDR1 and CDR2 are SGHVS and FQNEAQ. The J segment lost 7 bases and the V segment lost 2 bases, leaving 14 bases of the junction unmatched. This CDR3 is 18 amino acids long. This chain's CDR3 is CASSLLGLAGGSAYTQYF. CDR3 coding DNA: TGTGCCAGCAGCTTATTAGGCCTAGCGGGAGGATCTGCCTATACGCAGTATTTT.

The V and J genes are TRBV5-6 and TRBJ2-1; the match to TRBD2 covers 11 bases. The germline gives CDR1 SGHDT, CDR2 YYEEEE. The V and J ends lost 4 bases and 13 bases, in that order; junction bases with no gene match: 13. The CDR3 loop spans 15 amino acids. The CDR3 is CASSPPRLAGGPQFF. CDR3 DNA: TGTGCCAGCAGCCCCCCCCGGCTAGCGGGAGGACCACAGTTCTTC.

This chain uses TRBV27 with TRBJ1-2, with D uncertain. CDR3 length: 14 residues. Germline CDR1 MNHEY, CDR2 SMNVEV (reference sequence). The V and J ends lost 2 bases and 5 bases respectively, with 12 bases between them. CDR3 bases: TGTGCCAGCAGTTTAACGCCGGGGTCGTATGGCTACACCTTC. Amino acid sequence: CASSLTPGSYGYTF.